This T cell receptor (beta chain) was sequenced in a study of blood T cell repertoires in COVID-19. As for the study in general: Both acute and convalescent COVID-19 samples were obtained from the United States, Italy and Spain. In each case, the material was cDNA or gDNA derived from T cells, B-cell-depleted T cells, or PBMCs.

Germline V gene data show CDR1 as SGHDT and CDR2 as YYEEEE. The V and J ends lost 5 bases and 8 bases respectively, with 20 bases between them. The CDR3 is made up of 15 amino acids. The authors' processing: Reference gene primer amplification yielded estimated nucleated cell counts. Only in-frame clones appear in the TCRdb table, and some are missing; sequencing was by immunoSEQ multiplex PCR. V and J calls and clone size are given by that table; D and trimming were obtained from the DNA. The repertoire includes more than 95,000 clones, roughly nine tenths of them detected once, and less than 2% sits in the top ten.

The receptor was derived from a man in his sixties with acute or convalescent COVID-19. The chain uses TRBV5-6 and TRBJ2-1, with D possibly matching TRBD1 (6 bases). The sequenced sample was peripheral blood. The CDR3 region is CASSFMGAGNHEQFF. The CDR3 DNA follows: TGTGCCAGCAGTTTTATGGGGGCAGGGAACCATGAGCAGTTCTTC. Based on the CDR3 plus reference TRBV5-6 and TRBJ2-1, the full variable domain is DAGVTQSPTHLIKTRGQQVTLRCSPKSGHDTVSWYQQALGQGPQFIFQYYEEEERQRGNFPDRFSGHQFPNYSSELNVNALLLGDSALYLCASSFMGAGNHEQFFGPGTRLTVL.